Presented here are 13 T cell receptor beta chains from one specimen sequenced in a study of spatial heterogeneity in lung cancer (dated by TCRdb to about 2019). The paper's findings and limits, for the study overall: The tumor nonsynonymous mutation count correlated with the number of expanded alpha and beta TCRs within the tumor.

Library construction relied on 5' RACE. For sequencing, a NextSeq 500 was employed. Clones were called with MiXCR by TCRdb after fastp trimmed the public reads at Q25, and only in-frame beta chains were retained. Identical CDR3 protein sequences are pooled into one entry, listed with their most common genes and DNA. The sample table contains roughly 8,000 distinct CDR3 sequences; only one count was recorded for around 8% of them. Over 4% of the sample rests with the top ten. In the paper's terms, the time point label means: sample taken at primary tumor resection. Antigens for these TCRs are unknown. This sample comprised lung tumor tissue, obtained at surgery. Receptors were obtained from a male donor with early-stage non-small cell lung cancer.

Many counts were recorded for this clonotype. Being off target in a library aimed at alpha chains, this beta chain has a size of little meaning. The chain is built from TRBV20-1 and TRBJ2-5, with a possible D match to TRBD2 (6 bases). This CDR3 is 13 amino acids long. The germline gives CDR1 DFQATT, CDR2 SNEGSKA (reference sequence). The V end was cut by 7 bases, the J end by 5 bases, with 17 bases between. The CDR3 region has the DNA TGCAGTGGACACCGACACCGGGAGGAGACCCAGTACTTC. Amino acid sequence: CSGHRHREETQYF.

This clonotype has only a few counts. Since it is a stray read in a library aimed at alpha chains, this beta chain has a size that is not meaningful. The chain links TRBV28 to TRBJ1-5, with D possibly TRBD1 on 6 matching bases. Germline V CDR1 and CDR2: MDHEN, SYDVKM. The CDR3 is made up of 14 amino acids. Trimming removed 5 bases from V and 7 bases from J, with 15 bases in between. CDR3 sequence reads: CASSIYTGNQPQHF. The CDR3 DNA reads as TGTGCCAGCAGTATATACACAGGGAACCAGCCCCAGCATTTT.

This clonotype is medium-sized within its sample. With the library built for alpha chains, this beta chain is off target and its frequency is not meaningful. In nucleotides, the CDR3 is TGCGCCAGCAGCTTAACCACCGGGGAGCTGTTTTTT. Its translation is CASSLTTGELFF. The V and J genes are TRBV5-1 and TRBJ2-2, with no clear D. Germline V CDR1 and CDR2: SGHRS, YFSETQ. Trimming stripped 2 bases from V and 4 bases from J, with 3 bases between. The CDR3 sequence is 12 residues long. Full variable domain (rest looked up from reference TRBV5-1 and TRBJ2-2): KAGVTQTPRYLIKTRGQQVTLSCSPISGHRSVSWYQQTPGQGLQFLFEYFSETQRNKGNFPGRFSGRQFSNSRSEMNVSTLELGDSALYLCASSLTTGELFFGEGSRLTVL.

By sample fraction, this clonotype is medium-sized. This beta chain was picked up by a library intended for alpha chains and is off target, so its count carries little meaning. The chain joins TRBV18 to TRBJ2-3, with a weak D call TRBD1 (6 bases). The CDR3 extends over 15 amino acids. Trimming took off 5 bases at V and 0 bases at J, with 12 bases between the two ends. Germline CDR1 KGHSH, CDR2 LQKENI. The CDR3 here is CASSSGTRSTDTQYF. The CDR3 DNA is TGTGCCAGCTCATCCGGGACAAGAAGCACAGATACGCAGTATTTT.

This clonotype was counted ten times or more. The library was prepared for alpha chains; this beta chain is a stray read, so its frequency means little. The gene calls are TRBV4-2 and TRBJ2-7; 9 bases are a match to TRBD1. This CDR3 comprises 15 residues. Trimming at V came to 4 bases and at J to 6 bases, leaving 10 bases not matched to a gene. The germline V gene has CDR1 LGHNA and CDR2 YNFKEQ. Written as DNA, the CDR3 is TGTGCCAGCAGCCTCCGGACAGGGGAAGGTAGCGAGCAGTACTTC. This encodes CASSLRTGEGSEQYF.

This clonotype came up many times. This beta chain turned up in a library designed for alpha chains; as an off-target read, its abundance says little. This rearrangement joins TRBV28 to TRBJ2-7; the match to TRBD2 covers 12 bases. V lost 1 base and J lost 2; bases outside the gene matches: 3. The CDR3 is made up of 16 amino acids. Germline CDR1 is MDHEN and CDR2 is SYDVKM. CDR3 nucleotide sequence: TGTGCCAGCAGTTTATTCGGGACTAGCGGGCCCTACGAGCAGTACTTC. This codes for CASSLFGTSGPYEQYF.

This clonotype is medium-sized in the sample. Since it is a stray read in a library aimed at alpha chains, this beta chain has a size that is not meaningful. The V and J genes are TRBV20-1 and TRBJ2-7, with 9 bases aligning to TRBD1. This CDR3 spans 13 amino acids. Germline CDR1 DFQATT, CDR2 SNEGSKA (reference sequence). With 6 bases clipped from V and 6 bases from J, the junction kept 9 bases outside the gene matches. As DNA, the CDR3 is TGCAGTGCAGATCCGGGACAGGGACGCGAGCAGTACTTC. Translated: CSADPGQGREQYF.

Comment on this clonotype: Found in a library prepared for alpha chains, this beta chain is an off-target read, and its abundance has little meaning. CDR3 sequence reads: CASSPGGQRSQPQHF. The CDR3 nucleotides are TGTGCCAGCAGCCCCGGGGGACAAAGGTCTCAGCCCCAGCATTTT. J is TRBJ1-5 and V is TRBV7-2, with D possibly being TRBD1 (6 bases). V was shortened by 5 bases and J by 6 bases, with 17 bases between the two germline ends. CDR3 size: 15 residues. CDR1 is SGHTA, CDR2 FQGNSA, per germline.

By share of the sample, this clonotype is medium-sized. Being off target in a library aimed at alpha chains, this beta chain has a size of little meaning. The chain has TRBV5-1 and TRBJ1-1; perhaps TRBD1 as D (5 bases). The CDR3 is 15 amino acids. V gave up 4 bases and J gave up 3 bases, with 16 bases separating them. Germline V gives CDR1 SGHRS, CDR2 YFSETQ. CDR3 protein: CASSESQGGDTEAFF. The CDR3 DNA reads as TGCGCCAGCAGCGAATCTCAGGGAGGCGACACTGAAGCTTTCTTT.

This clonotype ranks as medium-sized. Found in a library prepared for alpha chains, this beta chain is an off-target read, and its abundance has little meaning. This sequence joins TRBV19 and TRBJ2-5, with 9 bases fitting TRBD1. The germline V gene encodes CDR1 LNHDA and CDR2 SQIVND (reference sequence). CDR3 length equals 14 residues. The J segment lost 4 bases and the V segment lost 6 bases, leaving 6 bases of the junction unmatched. The CDR3, as DNA: TGTGCCAGTAGAGGGACAGGGAGAGGAGAGACCCAGTACTTC. Its protein product is CASRGTGRGETQYF.

Note on this clonotype: This beta chain came through as a stray read in a library set up for alpha chains, and its size says little. The CDR3 loop reads CASSQAAVRTEAFF. DNA of the CDR3: TGTGCCAGCAGCCAAGCAGCCGTGAGGACTGAAGCTTTCTTT. The V call is TRBV3-1, the J call TRBJ1-1, with unresolved D. V gave up 1 base and J gave up 5 bases, with 11 bases separating them. In germline, CDR1 is LGHDT, CDR2 YNNKEL (reference sequence). This CDR3 region has 14 residues.

In its sample, this clonotype was seen many times. Within a library made for alpha chains, this beta chain is off target, and its count is uninformative. The rearrangement uses TRBV20-1 and TRBJ1-4; tentatively, D is TRBD1 (6 bases). V lost 8 bases and J lost 8, with 15 bases in between. The CDR3 is 12 amino acids. Germline-derived CDR1 and CDR2 are DFQATT and SNEGSKA (reference sequence). The CDR3 is CSSRGGAEKLFF. Here the CDR3 DNA reads TGCAGTTCCCGGGGGGGGGCGGAAAAACTGTTTTTT.

This clonotype rates as medium-sized. With the library built for alpha chains, this beta chain is off target and its frequency is not meaningful. The CDR3 DNA sequence: TGCAGCGCTTTGAACACTGAAGCTTTCTTT. This translates into CSALNTEAFF. The chain couples TRBV29-1 to TRBJ1-1; D unresolved. The CDR3 sequence is 10 residues long. V lost 7 bases and J 0 bases, leaving 3 bases between the germline ends. Germline lookup yields CDR1 SQVTM and CDR2 ANQGSEA.